These T cell receptor beta chains were read from a single sample in a study of spatial heterogeneity in lung cancer. TCRdb re-called the 5' RACE reads with MiXCR, one entry per CDR3 protein. This sample yields some 120,000 distinct CDR3 sequences, of which more than 9% are seen a single time; over 15% belongs to the top ten. Sequences were derived from PBMCs, sampled at follow-up. The receptors come from a male donor with early-stage non-small cell lung cancer. The CDR3 runs from the conserved cysteine through the conserved F or W. D genes are given only for firm matches. Not all rows give a size; the values are once, few, many and, for expanded clones, a class.

J	size	D	V	CDR3	DNA
TRBJ2-5	few	TRBD2	TRBV18	CASSPPVGSAAGGPRKTQYF	TGTGCCAGCTCACCACCGGTAGGCTCTGCGGCGGGGGGGCCTCGAAAGACCCAGTACTTC
TRBJ2-5	many	NA	TRBV11-3	CASSGPTQETQYF	TGTGCCAGCAGCGGTCCTACTCAAGAGACCCAGTACTTC
TRBJ1-1	few	TRBD1	TRBV30	CASQGKLWTEAFF	TGTGCCTCACAGGGGAAATTGTGGACTGAAGCTTTCTTT
TRBJ2-3	few	NA	TRBV2	CASQRISTDTQYF	TGTGCCAGCCAGCGGATCAGCACAGATACGCAGTATTTT
TRBJ2-3	NA	TRBD2	TRBV6-6	CASGGGFTDTQYF	TGTGCCAGCGGGGGGGGGTTCACAGATACGCAGTATTTT
TRBJ2-5	NA	NA	TRBV2	CASSPRQPGFQETQYF	TGTGCCAGCAGTCCCCGACAGCCCGGTTTCCAAGAGACCCAGTACTTC
TRBJ2-3	few	NA	TRBV4-1	CASSHRARVEEDTQYF	TGCGCCAGCAGCCATAGGGCGCGTGTCGAGGAAGATACGCAGTATTTT
TRBJ1-1	few	NA	TRBV10-2	CASIMVDRTPPRAFF	TGCGCCAGCATAATGGTGGACCGGACACCACCGCGGGCTTTCTTT
TRBJ2-7	few	NA	TRBV24-1	CATSEAFSYEQYF	TGTGCCACCAGTGAAGCATTTTCCTACGAGCAGTACTTC
TRBJ2-5	few	NA	TRBV5-1	CASSLSSREQETQYF	TGCGCCAGCAGCTTGTCTTCACGGGAGCAAGAGACCCAGTACTTC
TRBJ2-5	many	NA	TRBV16	CASSQSHGTQYF	TGTGCCAGCAGCCAATCCCATGGGACCCAGTACTTC
TRBJ2-1	many	TRBD2	TRBV20-1	CSAPSTSGGTLGQFF	TGCAGTGCTCCTTCAACTAGCGGGGGGACCCTTGGGCAGTTCTTC
TRBJ1-5	many	NA	TRBV19	CASSLAWSQHF	TGTGCCAGTAGCCTCGCTTGGTCCCAGCATTTT
TRBJ2-2	many	NA	TRBV7-3	CASSSYRETNTGELFF	TGTGCCAGCAGCTCTTACAGGGAGACGAACACCGGGGAGCTGTTTTTT
TRBJ1-1	few	TRBD1	TRBV7-9	CASSRTGGSTEAFF	TGTGCCAGCAGCCGGACAGGGGGTTCCACTGAAGCTTTCTTT
TRBJ1-4	few	NA	TRBV28	CASSPTGGTRNEKLFF	TGTGCCAGCAGCCCGACCGGTGGGACAAGAAATGAAAAACTGTTTTTT
TRBJ1-6	NA	NA	TRBV10-3	CAISESTRNSPLHF	TGTGCCATCAGTGAGTCGACACGTAATTCACCCCTCCACTTT
TRBJ2-7	once	TRBD1	TRBV7-9	CASSDDWDRLNEQYF	TGTGCCAGCAGCGACGACTGGGACAGGTTAAACGAGCAGTACTTC
TRBJ1-6	many	NA	TRBV5-6	CASSLVSVSSYNSPLHF	TGTGCCAGCAGCTTGGTGTCAGTTAGCTCCTATAATTCACCCCTCCACTTT
TRBJ2-1	NA	TRBD1	TRBV4-1	CASSHAGTGNEQFF	TGCGCCAGCAGCCACGCCGGGACAGGGAATGAGCAGTTCTTC
TRBJ2-1	few	TRBD1	TRBV27	CASRSTGAWYNEQFF	TGTGCCAGCAGGTCAACAGGGGCATGGTACAATGAGCAGTTCTTC
TRBJ2-7	few	NA	TRBV7-8	CASGRDSSYEQYF	TGTGCCAGCGGGAGGGACAGCTCCTACGAGCAGTACTTC
TRBJ1-3	NA	NA	TRBV5-1	CASSPGSSGNTIYF	TGCGCCAGCAGCCCAGGGTCCTCTGGAAACACCATATATTTT
TRBJ1-4	many	NA	TRBV6-6	CATDGGTSKLFF	TGTGCCACGGACGGGGGGACATCAAAACTGTTTTTT
TRBJ2-2	few	TRBD1	TRBV4-3	CASSLRGPNTGELFF	TGCGCCAGCAGCCTTAGGGGGCCGAACACCGGGGAGCTGTTTTTT
TRBJ2-2	many	NA	TRBV5-4	CASSMPGPGSVTGELFF	TGTGCCAGCAGCATGCCGGGCCCAGGGTCTGTCACCGGGGAGCTGTTTTTT
TRBJ1-1	few	NA	TRBV20-1	CSALRLGSGGTEAFF	TGCAGTGCTCTCCGTCTTGGGTCGGGGGGCACTGAAGCTTTCTTT
TRBJ1-1	NA	NA	TRBV13	CASSYTDTEAFF	TGTGCCAGCAGCTACACCGACACTGAAGCTTTCTTT
TRBJ1-4	few	NA	TRBV5-1	CASSLGGRMLEKLFF	TGCGCCAGCAGCTTGGGGGGACGGATGCTTGAAAAACTGTTTTTT
TRBJ2-7	NA	TRBD1	TRBV27	CASSLYAQGAFEQYF	TGTGCCAGCAGTTTATACGCACAGGGGGCTTTCGAGCAGTACTTC
TRBJ1-5	many	NA	TRBV4-1	CASSQDLQWPQHF	TGCGCCAGCAGCCAAGATCTCCAGTGGCCCCAGCATTTT
TRBJ1-4	many	TRBD1	TRBV7-2	CASSPGQGINEKLFF	TGTGCCAGCAGCCCGGGACAGGGCATCAATGAAAAACTGTTTTTT
TRBJ1-2	NA	NA	TRBV2	CASKWGANYGYTF	TGTGCCAGCAAATGGGGGGCTAACTATGGCTACACCTTC
TRBJ2-1	many	TRBD2	TRBV14	CASSQTTSLFQFF	TGTGCCAGCAGCCAAACGACTAGCCTCTTCCAGTTCTTC
TRBJ2-1	NA	NA	TRBV7-8	CASSQEPSNEQFF	TGTGCCAGCAGCCAGGAGCCTTCCAATGAGCAGTTCTTC
TRBJ2-5	NA	NA	TRBV6-6	CASSYQERTQYF	TGTGCCAGCAGTTACCAAGAGAGGACCCAGTACTTC
TRBJ1-5	few	TRBD1	TRBV19	CASTNSGTGGDGNQPQHF	TGTGCCAGTACCAACTCGGGGACAGGGGGCGACGGGAATCAGCCCCAGCATTTT
TRBJ2-1	NA	TRBD1	TRBV15	CATSRGDSLGNEQFF	TGTGCCACCAGCAGAGGGGACAGCCTGGGCAATGAGCAGTTCTTC
TRBJ2-2	many	NA	TRBV19	CASSTYDGELFF	TGTGCCAGTAGTACCTACGACGGGGAGCTGTTTTTT
TRBJ1-2	NA	NA	TRBV12-3/TRBV12-4	CASSSPTGTGADGYTF	TGTGCCAGCAGTTCTCCTACGGGTACGGGGGCCGATGGCTACACCTTC